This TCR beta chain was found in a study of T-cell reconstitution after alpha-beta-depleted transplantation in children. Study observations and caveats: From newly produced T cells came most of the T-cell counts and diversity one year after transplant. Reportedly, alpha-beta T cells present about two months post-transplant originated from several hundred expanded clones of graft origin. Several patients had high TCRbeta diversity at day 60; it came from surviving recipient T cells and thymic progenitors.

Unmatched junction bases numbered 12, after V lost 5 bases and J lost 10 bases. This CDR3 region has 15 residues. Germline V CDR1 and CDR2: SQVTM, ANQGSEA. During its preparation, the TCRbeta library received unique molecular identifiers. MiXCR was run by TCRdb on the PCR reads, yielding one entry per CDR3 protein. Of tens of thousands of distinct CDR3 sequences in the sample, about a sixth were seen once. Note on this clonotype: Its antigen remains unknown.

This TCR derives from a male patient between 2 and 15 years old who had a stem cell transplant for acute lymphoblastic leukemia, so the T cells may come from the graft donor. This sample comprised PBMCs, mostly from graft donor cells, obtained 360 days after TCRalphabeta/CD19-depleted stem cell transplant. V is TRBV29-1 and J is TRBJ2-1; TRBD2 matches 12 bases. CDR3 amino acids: CSVRVEPSGRGEQFF. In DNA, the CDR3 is TGCAGCGTTCGGGTAGAGCCTAGCGGGAGGGGCGAGCAGTTCTTC.